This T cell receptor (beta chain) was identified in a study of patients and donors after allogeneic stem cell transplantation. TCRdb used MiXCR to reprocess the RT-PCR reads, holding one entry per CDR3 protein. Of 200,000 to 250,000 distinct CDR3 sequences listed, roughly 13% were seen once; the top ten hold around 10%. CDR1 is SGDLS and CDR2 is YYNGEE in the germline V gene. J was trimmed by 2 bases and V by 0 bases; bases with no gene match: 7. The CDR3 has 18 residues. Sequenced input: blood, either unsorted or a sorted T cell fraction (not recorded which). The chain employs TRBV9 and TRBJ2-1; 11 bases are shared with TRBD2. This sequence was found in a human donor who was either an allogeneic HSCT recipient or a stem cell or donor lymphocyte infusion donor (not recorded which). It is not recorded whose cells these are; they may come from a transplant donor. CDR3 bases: TGTGCCAGCAGCGTAGGTTCTAGCGGGGGGATCACCTACAATGAGCAGTTCTTC. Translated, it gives CASSVGSSGGITYNEQFF. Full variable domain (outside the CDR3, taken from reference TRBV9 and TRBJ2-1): DSGVTQTPKHLITATGQRVTLRCSPRSGDLSVYWYQQSLDQGLQFLIQYYNGEERAKGNILERFSAQQFPDLHSELNLSSLELGDSALYFCASSVGSSGGITYNEQFFGPGTRLTVL.